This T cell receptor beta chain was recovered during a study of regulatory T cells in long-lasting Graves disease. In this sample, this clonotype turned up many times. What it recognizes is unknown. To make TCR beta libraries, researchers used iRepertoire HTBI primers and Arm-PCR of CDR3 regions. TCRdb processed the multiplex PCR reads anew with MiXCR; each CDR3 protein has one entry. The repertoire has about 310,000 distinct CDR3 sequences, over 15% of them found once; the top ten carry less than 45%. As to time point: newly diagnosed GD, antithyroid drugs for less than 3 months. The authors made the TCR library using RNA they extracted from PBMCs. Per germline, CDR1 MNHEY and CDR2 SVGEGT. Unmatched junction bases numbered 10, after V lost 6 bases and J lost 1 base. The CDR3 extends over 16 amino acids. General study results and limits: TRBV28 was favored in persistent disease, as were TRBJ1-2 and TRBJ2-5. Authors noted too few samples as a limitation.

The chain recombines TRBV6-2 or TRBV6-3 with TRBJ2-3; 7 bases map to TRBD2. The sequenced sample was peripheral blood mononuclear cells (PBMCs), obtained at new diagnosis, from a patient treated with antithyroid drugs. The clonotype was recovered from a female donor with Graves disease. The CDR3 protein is CASSPLAVFRTDTQYF. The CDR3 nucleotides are TGTGCCAGCAGCCCTCTAGCGGTTTTCCGCACAGATACGCAGTATTTT.